This T cell receptor beta chain was captured in a study of human T cells and chemical hapten exposure. Study background: Alopecia areata, totalis and universalis patients, mostly female, were included. The study's findings and limits: Patch test score tracked positively with PT1 expanded TCR counts. Compared with pre-sensitization or healthy control sets, expanded TCRs clustered more.

TCRdb processed the RACE reads anew with MiXCR; each CDR3 protein has one entry. Seen here are some 90,000 distinct CDR3 sequences, over 6.5% observed once, and the top ten hold 2.6%. Time point indicated: pre-sensitization, week 0. Specified treatment: therapeutic diphenylcyclopropenone sensitization with weekly scalp DPC. Germline V gives CDR1 KGHDR, CDR2 SFDVKD. This CDR3 contains 16 residues. The ends lost 5 bases at V and 7 bases at J; junction bases unmatched: 13. There are many counts of this clonotype. Its antigen is currently unknown. This sequence joins TRBV24-1 and TRBJ2-1; 7 bases line up with TRBD2. Sample: whole blood, taken in connection with sensitization to the hapten diphenylcyclopropenone (DPC). This clonotype was sampled from a middle-aged man with alopecia areata. Some clones in this sample may be carry-over from other donors' samples. In DNA form, the CDR3 reads TGTGCCACCAGTGTAAGCCGGACTAGTCGACTTAATGAGCAGTTCTTC. As protein: CATSVSRTSRLNEQFF.